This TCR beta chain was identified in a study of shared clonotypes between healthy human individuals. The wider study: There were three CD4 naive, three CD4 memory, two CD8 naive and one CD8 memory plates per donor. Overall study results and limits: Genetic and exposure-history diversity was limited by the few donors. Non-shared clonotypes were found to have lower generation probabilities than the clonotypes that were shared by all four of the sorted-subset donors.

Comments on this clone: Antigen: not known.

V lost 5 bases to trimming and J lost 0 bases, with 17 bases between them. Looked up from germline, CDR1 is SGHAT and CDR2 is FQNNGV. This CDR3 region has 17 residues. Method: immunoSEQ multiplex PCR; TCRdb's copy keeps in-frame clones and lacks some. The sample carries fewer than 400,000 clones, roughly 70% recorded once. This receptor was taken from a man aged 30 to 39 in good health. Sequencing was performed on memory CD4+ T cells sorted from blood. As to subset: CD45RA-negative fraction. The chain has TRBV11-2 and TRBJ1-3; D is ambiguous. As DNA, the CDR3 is TGTGCCAGCAGCGTCGGAGCAGCCAATGACTCTGGAAACACCATATATTTT. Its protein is CASSVGAANDSGNTIYF. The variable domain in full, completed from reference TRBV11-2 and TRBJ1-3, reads EAGVAQSPRYKIIEKRQSVAFWCNPISGHATLYWYQQILGQGPKLLIQFQNNGVVDDSQLPKDRFSAERLKGVDSTLKIQPAKLEDSAVYLCASSVGAANDSGNTIYFGEGSWLTVV.